The clone carrying this TCR beta chain was found once. This sample was taken from a study of blood T cell repertoires in COVID-19. Germline CDR1 is LNHDA and CDR2 is SQIVND (reference sequence). V lost 7 bases to trimming and J lost 0 bases, with 13 bases between them. This CDR3 has 16 residues. The method was immunoSEQ multiplex PCR; TCRdb's version includes in-frame clones alone and lacks a portion of them. Found here are tens of thousands of clones, around 88% of them singletons; the top ten hold about 4.9%. The TCR comes from a man between 60 and 75 years old with acute or convalescent COVID-19. The chain is built from TRBV19 and TRBJ2-6, with D uncertain. Sequences were obtained from peripheral blood. In DNA form, the CDR3 reads TGTGCCAGTATGGGCCGTTTTTACTCTGGGGCCAACGTCCTGACTTTC. This codes for CASMGRFYSGANVLTF.